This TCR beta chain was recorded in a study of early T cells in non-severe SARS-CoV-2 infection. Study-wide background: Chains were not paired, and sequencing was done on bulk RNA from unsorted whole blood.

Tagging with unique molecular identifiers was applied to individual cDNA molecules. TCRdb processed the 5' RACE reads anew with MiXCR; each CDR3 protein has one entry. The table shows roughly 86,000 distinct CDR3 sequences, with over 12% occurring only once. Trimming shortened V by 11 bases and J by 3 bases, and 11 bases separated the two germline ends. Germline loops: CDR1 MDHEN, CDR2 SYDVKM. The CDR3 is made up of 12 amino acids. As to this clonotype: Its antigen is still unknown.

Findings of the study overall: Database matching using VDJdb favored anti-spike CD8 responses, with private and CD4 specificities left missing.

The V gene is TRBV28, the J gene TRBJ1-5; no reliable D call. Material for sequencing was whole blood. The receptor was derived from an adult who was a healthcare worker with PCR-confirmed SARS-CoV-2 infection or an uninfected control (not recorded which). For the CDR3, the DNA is TGTGCCGTTGAGGTCACCAATCAGCCCCAGCATTTT. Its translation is CAVEVTNQPQHF.